The rows below give T cell receptor beta chains drawn from one sample of a study of cytomegalovirus exposure and HLA in healthy donors. Using immunoSEQ multiplex PCR, the repertoire was profiled, and TCRdb retains in-frame clones only, with some absent. This table has 100,000 to 150,000 clones, more than 75% appearing once. Material for sequencing was PBMCs. The receptor set was obtained from a man aged 18 to 30 in good health and CMV-seronegative. The CDR3 runs from the conserved cysteine through the conserved F or W. A D gene is named only where the DNA matches it firmly. Clone size, where shown, is once, few, many, or a class for clones that have expanded.

V	size	D	J	CDR3	DNA
TRBV19	.	.	TRBJ1-1	CASSLQGENTKAFF	TGTGCCAGTAGTTTACAGGGCGAGAACACTAAAGCTTTCTTT
TRBV19	.	TRBD1	TRBJ2-2	CASSGRDRATGELFF	TGTGCCAGTAGTGGGAGGGACAGGGCCACCGGGGAGCTGTTTTTT
TRBV6-5	.	.	TRBJ2-3	CASNRRGTSTDTQYF	TGTGCCAGCAACCGACGGGGGACCAGCACAGATACGCAGTATTTT
TRBV5-4	.	.	TRBJ1-1	CASSFLQKNTEAFF	TGTGCCAGCAGCTTTTTACAGAAGAACACTGAAGCTTTCTTT
TRBV27	.	.	TRBJ2-1	CASSQNFGLTSVAKQFF	TGTGCCAGCAGTCAGAATTTTGGACTGACTTCCGTAGCTAAGCAGTTCTTC
TRBV7-6	few	.	TRBJ1-1	CASSIKSNTEAFF	TGTGCCAGCAGCATAAAGAGTAACACTGAAGCTTTCTTT
TRBV12-5	.	TRBD1	TRBJ2-1	CASAPGTASYEQFF	TGTGCTAGTGCCCCTGGGACAGCATCGTATGAGCAGTTCTTC
TRBV15	.	TRBD1	TRBJ1-3	CATSRGQYDGNTIYF	TGTGCCACCAGCAGGGGACAGTACGATGGAAACACCATATATTTT
TRBV19	.	TRBD1	TRBJ1-2	CASSTSGGSNYGYTF	TGTGCCAGTAGTACATCAGGGGGATCTAACTATGGCTACACCTTC
TRBV18	.	TRBD1	TRBJ2-6	CASSPWTGRSGANVLTF	TGTGCCAGCTCTCCTTGGACAGGGCGCTCTGGGGCCAACGTCCTGACTTTC
TRBV27	.	TRBD1	TRBJ2-7	CASSLRGQGNYEQYF	TGTGCCAGCAGTTTAAGGGGACAGGGGAACTACGAGCAGTACTTC
TRBV4-1	once	.	TRBJ1-5	CASSQDAGMGFKPQHF	TGCGCCAGCAGCCAAGATGCCGGGATGGGGTTTAAGCCCCAGCATTTT
TRBV6-1	.	.	TRBJ2-7	CASSEIRGYEQYF	TGTGCCAGCAGTGAAATCAGGGGTTACGAGCAGTACTTC
TRBV9	.	TRBD2	TRBJ2-5	CASSVGASGGLFRETQYF	TGTGCCAGCAGCGTAGGAGCTAGCGGGGGTCTTTTCAGAGAGACCCAGTACTTC
TRBV7-9	once	.	TRBJ1-2	CASSFEGAYGYTF	TGTGCCAGCAGCTTTGAAGGAGCCTATGGCTACACCTTC
TRBV7-9	once	TRBD1	TRBJ2-7	CSSSFQGARDHEQYF	TGTTCCAGCAGCTTCCAGGGGGCCCGGGATCACGAGCAGTACTTC
TRBV1	.	.	TRBJ2-7	CTSSQDERFPYEQYF	TGCACCAGCAGCCAAGATGAGCGGTTCCCCTACGAGCAGTACTTC
TRBV19	.	TRBD1	TRBJ1-1	CASKGQGQMNTEAFF	TGTGCCAGTAAGGGACAGGGTCAAATGAACACTGAAGCTTTCTTT
TRBV5-1	.	.	TRBJ1-6	CASSAGTVNSPLHF	TGCGCCAGCAGCGCGGGGACGGTAAATTCACCCCTCCACTTT
TRBV25-1	.	.	TRBJ1-3	CASSGTAPGNTIYF	TGTGCCAGCAGTGGGACTGCCCCTGGAAACACCATATATTTT